This TCR beta chain was sequenced during a study of vaccination effects on CD4 cells after COVID-19. On the study more broadly: Sampling occurred a median 72 days post second dose, range 14 to 241. General study results and limits: Convalescent patients in the study were few, and early post-infection timepoints were absent. Most post-vaccine spike-reactive clones in convalescents were new, not infection-derived.

Following 10 days of culture, CD4+ T cells were isolated. This individual contracted SARS-CoV-2 between March and December 2020, as verified by PCR. BNT162b2 vaccine or mRNA-1273 vaccine was given to participants in two doses. Both day 3 and day 7 saw half the medium replaced with IL-2 medium. Concerning this clone: No antigen is known for it.

Clones were sequenced by immunoSEQ multiplex PCR, and TCRdb holds only the in-frame ones, with some missing. The table includes around 50,000 clones, 65% to 75% detected once. Germline loops: CDR1 SGHNT, CDR2 YENEEA. This CDR3 has 13 amino acids. Trimming took off 8 bases at V and 5 bases at J, with 15 bases between the two ends. The chain combines TRBV11-3 with TRBJ1-1; possible D gene TRBD1, 5 bases. The source is a human donor who had a prior SARS-CoV-2 infection. The sequenced sample was CD4+ T cells from PBMCs cultured without peptide, obtained after COVID-19 vaccination. The DNA for the CDR3 is TGTGCCAGCGGCGAGATAGGGGTGACTGAAGCTTTCTTT. Amino acid sequence: CASGEIGVTEAFF.